The 10 T cell receptor beta chains below were found in one sample sequenced in a study of blood T cell repertoires in COVID-19. Repertoires were generated with immunoSEQ multiplex PCR, while TCRdb's copy carries only in-frame clones and drops some. The repertoire has around 100,000 clones, 70% to 90% of them found once; the top ten carry roughly 13%. The sample comprised peripheral blood. The receptors here all came from a man aged 45 to 65 with active or convalescent COVID-19.

The chain is built from TRBV24-1 and TRBJ2-2, with TRBD1 matching 7 bases. The germline V gene has CDR1 KGHDR and CDR2 SFDVKD. Trimming at V came to 10 bases and at J to 6 bases, leaving 4 bases not matched to a gene. This CDR3 is built from 12 residues. Here the CDR3 DNA reads TGTGCCACAGGGGGCTGGGCCGGGGAGCTGTTTTTT. Translation gives CATGGWAGELFF.

CDR3 coding DNA: TGTGCCAGTAGTGTACTCAATCAGCCCCAGCATTTT. Its translation: CASSVLNQPQHF. V usage is TRBV19 and J usage is TRBJ1-5; D not resolved. V lost 5 bases and J lost 3, with 5 bases in between. The CDR3 has 12 amino acids. Germline lookup yields CDR1 LNHDA and CDR2 SQIVND (reference sequence).

The chain uses TRBV28 and TRBJ1-1; D might be TRBD1 (6 bases). CDR1 MDHEN and CDR2 SYDVKM come from the germline V gene. Trimming pared 7 bases from V and 2 bases from J, leaving 8 bases between. The CDR3 is 12 amino acids. CDR3: CASKTGNTEAFF. The CDR3 DNA reads TGTGCCAGCAAGACAGGAAACACTGAAGCTTTCTTT.

The chain has TRBV10-3 and TRBJ2-1; TRBD2 aligns across 11 bases. V shed 10 bases, J shed 5 bases, and the junction held 7 bases outside the gene matches. CDR3 size: 14 residues. Germline lookup yields CDR1 ENHRY and CDR2 SYGVKD. CDR3 loop: CATLLAGVHNEQFF. As DNA, the CDR3 is TGTGCCACCCTACTAGCGGGAGTACACAATGAGCAGTTCTTC.

This chain joins TRBV28 and TRBJ2-3; possibly TRBD2 for D (5 bases). CDR1 is MDHEN and CDR2 is SYDVKM in the germline V gene. The CDR3 length is 19 residues. Trimming took 8 bases from V and 0 from J, leaving 27 bases between them. The CDR3 DNA is TGTGCCAGCTCTCCGGCCCGGGCGGGTGGTTACCTTAGCACAGATACGCAGTATTTT. Its protein product is CASSPARAGGYLSTDTQYF.

This chain uses TRBV30 with TRBJ1-6, with D tentatively TRBD1 (5 bases). The V and J ends lost 0 bases and 7 bases respectively, with 13 bases between them. Germline V gene lookup returns CDR1 GTSNPN and CDR2 SVGIG (reference sequence). This CDR3 spans 15 amino acids. CDR3 DNA sequence: TGTGCCTGGAGTGTTATGACAGTAATCAATTCACCCCTCCACTTT. It translates to CAWSVMTVINSPLHF.

By sample fraction, this clone is medium-sized. The V call is TRBV28, the J call TRBJ2-3; 7 bases match TRBD1. This CDR3 is 15 amino acids long. V shed 4 bases and J 5 bases; nucleotides not matched to a gene: 9. Germline loops: CDR1 MDHEN, CDR2 SYDVKM. In DNA, the CDR3 is TGTGCCAGCAGTTGGGAAACAGGGGATAAAGATACGCAGTATTTT. This encodes CASSWETGDKDTQYF.

This clone was observed once. V and J are TRBV5-6 and TRBJ2-2, with 10 bases fitting TRBD2. The CDR3 sequence is 14 residues long. The V and J ends lost 2 bases and 6 bases, in that order; junction bases with no gene match: 1. Germline V gene lookup returns CDR1 SGHDT and CDR2 YYEEEE. CDR3 sequence (DNA): TGTGCCAGCAGCTTAGGACTAGCGGCCGGGGAGCTGTTTTTT. This translates into CASSLGLAAGELFF.

This clone was observed a handful of times. This chain joins TRBV11-2 and TRBJ1-1; 9 positions agree with TRBD1. The J segment lost 3 bases and the V segment lost 2 bases, leaving 1 base of the junction unmatched. Germline V gene sequence: CDR1 SGHAT, CDR2 FQNNGV. This CDR3 region has 14 residues. This CDR3 reads CASSLRTGDTEAFF. The CDR3 nucleotides are TGTGCCAGCAGCTTAAGGACAGGGGACACTGAAGCTTTCTTT.

This clone was observed a single time. The chain uses TRBV28 and TRBJ1-2; 8 bases agree with TRBD1. Trimming cost V 2 bases and J 6 bases; bases outside gene matches: 20. Germline CDR1 MDHEN, CDR2 SYDVKM. The CDR3 length is 19 residues. The DNA for the CDR3 is TGTGCCAGCAGTTTAGGAGGTGGGAGCTTCAGGGGGCGCGCCCATGGCTACACCTTC. It yields the protein CASSLGGGSFRGRAHGYTF.